This T cell receptor (beta chain) was captured in a study of blood T cells in healthy people across ages. The second PCR ran about 6 to 12 cycles with a sample-barcoded 5' primer and J-beta primers. In TCRdb, the 5' RACE reads were re-called with MiXCR into one record per CDR3 protein. The sample consists of roughly 930,000 distinct CDR3 sequences, 40% to 60% of them appearing once. The CDR3 has 17 amino acids. Germline CDR1 and CDR2: DFQATT and SNEGSKA (reference sequence). The V end lost 0 bases, the J end lost 5 bases, and 17 bases lay between the germline ends. A word on this clonotype: As yet, its antigen is unknown.

Each sample yielded at least 6 million isolated PBMCs. Findings and limits, study-wide: More naive CD4+ cells and higher diversity were found in long-lived than in aged donors. Roughly linear declines in TCR beta diversity per million T cells occurred with age.

The sequence was collected from a man younger than 45 in good health. The sequencing sample was made of blood. The chain uses TRBV20-1 and TRBJ2-6; D could derive from TRBD1 or TRBD2 (5 bases each). CDR3 sequence (DNA): TGCAGTGCTAGAGATCTTAGGGACCCTCGAAGGGCCAACGTCCTGACTTTC. It codes for CSARDLRDPRRANVLTF.